This T cell receptor (beta chain) was sequenced in a study of response to subunit inactivated influenza vaccine. This clonotype occurred many times. Its antigen remains unidentified. The study's findings and limits: Authors proposed each seasonal influenza vaccination draws in few new T cells.

TCRdb fed the RT-PCR reads into MiXCR, producing one record per CDR3 protein. Among about 170,000 distinct CDR3 sequences listed, around 10% were seen once. With 1 base removed from V and 3 bases from J, the gap between germline ends came to 7 bases. The CDR3 is 14 residues long. Germline CDR1 reads SGHVS; CDR2 reads FQNEAQ. The sequence was obtained from a man aged 50-75 years who received an inactivated influenza vaccine. The material sequenced was CD8+ T cells sorted from PBMCs, taken 23 to 25 months after vaccination. This chain uses TRBV7-8 with TRBJ2-1, with D possibly being TRBD2 (6 bases). The CDR3 DNA reads as TGTGCCAGCAGCTTAGTGGGGGGCTACAATGAGCAGTTCTTC. Translated, it gives CASSLVGGYNEQFF.